This T cell receptor beta chain was sequenced for a study of blood T cell repertoires in COVID-19. Study as a whole: Nucleic acid was either cDNA or gDNA, and it came from T cells, B-cell-depleted T cells, or PBMCs.

Authors' processing steps: By means of reference gene primer amplification, nucleated cell counts were estimated. Data came from immunoSEQ multiplex PCR; TCRdb stores just in-frame clones and leaves some out. D and trimming come from the DNA, and the V and J calls and clone size come from that table. Of some 80,000 clones in the sample, 88% were seen once. CDR1 and CDR2 (germline): MNHEY, SVGEGT. V shed 4 bases and J 0 bases; nucleotides not matched to a gene: 5. This CDR3 is built from 15 residues. The receptor was isolated from a human donor in a cohort sampled during active COVID-19. The sequenced sample consisted of peripheral blood. The rearrangement links TRBV6-2 or TRBV6-3 to TRBJ2-7; 8 positions match TRBD2. The chain's CDR3 is CASSSLAGISYEQYF. The CDR3 DNA is TGTGCCAGCAGTTCATTAGCGGGAATCTCCTACGAGCAGTACTTC.